The T cell receptor beta chain under discussion was sequenced for a study of persistence of HIV-infected CD4 T cells. CDR3 length: 11 residues. Germline-derived CDR1 and CDR2 are SQVTM and ANQGSEA. Trimming removed 6 bases from V and 4 bases from J, with 9 bases in between. Sequencing used immunoSEQ version 4 in survey mode. The table came from immunoSEQ multiplex PCR; TCRdb's copy has only in-frame clones and leaves some out. Of around 32,000 clones in the sample, approximately 70% are singletons; the top ten hold approximately 1.5%. Worth noting for this clone: What it binds is unknown.

Cells were stimulated with overlapping HIV-1 Gag 15-mer peptides. Responding CD4+ T cells were sorted by upregulation of both CD40 ligand and CD69. CD8-depleted PBMCs were stimulated around 17 hours with anti-CD28/CD49d costimulation, CD40-blocking antibody and enfuvirtide. The source material was CD4+ T cells sorted from PBMCs after roughly 18-hour stimulation, sampled from a patient who received antiretroviral therapy. The V call is TRBV29-1, the J call TRBJ1-1; no reliable D call. The source is an adult man with HIV who was CMV-seropositive. The CDR3 sequence is CSVGYGTEAFF. CDR3 nucleotides: TGCAGCGTAGGCTACGGCACTGAAGCTTTCTTT.